These 14 T cell receptor beta chains were sequenced from one sample in a study of T cell repertoires in cytomegalovirus infection. Via MiXCR, TCRdb re-called the reads, giving one row per CDR3 protein. Of about 310,000 distinct CDR3 sequences in the sample, roughly 9.3% are singletons; the top ten hold approximately 2.4%. Sequenced input: PBMCs. The receptors derive from a human donor in good health (CMV status not recorded). Some clones in this sample may be carry-over from other donors' samples.

This clonotype appeared a few times. The rearrangement uses TRBV3-1 and TRBJ1-1; D gene uncertain. The germline CDR1 and CDR2 sequences are LGHDT and YNNKEL (reference sequence). Trimming left V 6 bases short and J 3 bases short, with 14 bases between. The CDR3 is 14 amino acids. As DNA, the CDR3 is TGTGCCAGCAGTCCCCGGGATACGGACACTGAAGCTTTCTTT. Translation gives CASSPRDTDTEAFF. Together with reference TRBV3-1 and TRBJ1-1, the CDR3 gives the full variable domain: DTAVSQTPKYLVTQMGNDKSIKCEQNLGHDTMYWYKQDSKKFLKIMFSYNNKELIINETVPNRFSPKSPDKAHLNLHINSLELGDSAVYFCASSPRDTDTEAFFGQGTRLTVV.

This clonotype was counted at least ten times. The rearrangement links TRBV6-2 or TRBV6-3 to TRBJ2-1; 7 positions agree with TRBD1. CDR1 MNHEY and CDR2 SVGEGT come from the germline V gene. V gave up 10 bases and J gave up 6 bases; unmatched junction bases: 12. This CDR3 has 14 amino acids. Written as DNA, the CDR3 is TGTGCCACCAAGGGGGCAGGGGCGATCAATGAGCAGTTCTTC. It translates to CATKGAGAINEQFF.

The rearrangement joins TRBV20-1 to TRBJ2-3, with 9 bases fitting TRBD2. V was pared by 1 base and J by 6 bases, with 11 bases of the junction left unmatched. The CDR3 consists of 16 residues. CDR1 and CDR2 (germline): DFQATT, SNEGSKA (reference sequence). The CDR3 sequence: CSARVLAGSFGDTQYF. The CDR3 bases are TGCAGTGCTAGAGTACTAGCGGGTTCCTTTGGGGATACGCAGTATTTT.

This clonotype was seen ten or more times. This chain uses TRBV2 with TRBJ2-2, with D possibly called TRBD1 or TRBD2 (5 bases each). This CDR3 contains 15 residues. Deletions cut 7 bases from V and 9 bases from J, with 21 bases between. Looked up from germline, CDR1 is SNHLY and CDR2 is FYNNEI. The CDR3 region is CASTPTELGVRELFF. The CDR3 nucleotides read TGTGCCAGCACTCCGACCGAACTAGGGGTCCGGGAGCTGTTTTTT.

This chain uses TRBV12-3 or TRBV12-4 with TRBJ2-5; TRBD2 is a possible D gene (6 bases). CDR3 length: 14 residues. V lost 7 bases and J 1 base, leaving 13 bases between the germline ends. The CDR3 DNA sequence: TGTGCCAGCACCCAGGGAGGACTCCAAGAGACCCAGTACTTC. It translates to CASTQGGLQETQYF.

This clonotype was seen many times. The V call is TRBV20-1, the J call TRBJ2-1, with 8 positions matching TRBD2. V dropped 4 bases and J dropped 5; count of bases not matched to a gene: 7. Germline CDR1 reads DFQATT; CDR2 reads SNEGSKA (reference sequence). The CDR3 is made up of 14 amino acids. Here the CDR3 reads CSATDPSGHNEQFF. CDR3 sequence (DNA): TGCAGTGCTACCGACCCTAGCGGGCACAATGAGCAGTTCTTC.

This clonotype was recorded many times. This chain uses TRBV7-6 with TRBJ2-5; 7 bases map to TRBD1. This CDR3 is built from 12 residues. Unmatched junction bases numbered 2, after V lost 5 bases and J lost 5 bases. From germline, CDR1 is SGHVS and CDR2 FNYEAQ. CDR3 sequence (DNA): TGTGCCAGCAGCGAACAGGGGGAGACCCAGTACTTC. Its translation: CASSEQGETQYF.

This clonotype was seen at least ten times. The chain employs TRBV11-2 and TRBJ2-1; TRBD2 agrees at 7 bases. The CDR3 totals 18 residues. The V gene's germline CDR1 is SGHAT and CDR2 FQNNGV. With V trimmed by 0 bases and J by 1 base, 9 bases remained unmatched. As DNA, the CDR3 is TGTGCCAGCAGCTTAGATGGGCTTACGGGGGGATCCTACAATGAGCAGTTCTTC. This sequence encodes CASSLDGLTGGSYNEQFF.

This clonotype was seen at least ten times. The chain recombines TRBV6-5 with TRBJ2-2; 7 nucleotides match TRBD1. Per the germline V gene, CDR1 is MNHEY and CDR2 is SVGAGI. This CDR3 has 16 residues. After removal of 2 bases from V and 3 bases from J, the junction contained 6 bases not matched to a gene. The CDR3 is CASSYGWQGDTGELFF. For the CDR3, the DNA is TGTGCCAGCAGTTACGGATGGCAGGGGGACACCGGGGAGCTGTTTTTT.

In its sample, this clonotype was seen many times. The V gene is TRBV18, the J gene TRBJ1-2, with TRBD1 matching 7 bases. With 0 bases clipped from V and 6 bases from J, the junction kept 4 bases outside the gene matches. The CDR3 contains 14 residues. Germline lookup yields CDR1 KGHSH and CDR2 LQKENI. The CDR3 nucleotides are TGTGCCAGCTCACCACCGAATAGGGGGCATGGCTACACCTTC. It encodes CASSPPNRGHGYTF.

The sample holds many counts of this clonotype. CDR3 region: CASSLDQSMNTEAFF. The DNA of the CDR3 is TGTGCCAGCAGCTTAGATCAGTCCATGAACACTGAAGCTTTCTTT. The chain joins TRBV7-9 to TRBJ1-1; D gene uncertain. This CDR3 spans 15 amino acids. Per germline, CDR1 SEHNR and CDR2 FQNEAQ (reference sequence). Trimming removed 1 base from V and 0 bases from J, with 9 bases in between.

In this sample, this clonotype turned up many times. V and J are TRBV7-2 and TRBJ2-5; D is perhaps TRBD1 or TRBD2 (5 bases each). This CDR3 has 14 amino acids. The germline V gene encodes CDR1 SGHTA and CDR2 FQGNSA. Trimming took 4 bases from V and 2 from J, leaving 11 bases between them. CDR3 sequence (DNA): TGTGCCAGCAGCTCGGGGCCGGGACAAGAGACCCAGTACTTC. Amino acids: CASSSGPGQETQYF.

There are many counts of this clonotype. CDR3 sequence: CASSLASGGLMDEQFF. Written as DNA, the CDR3 is TGCGCCAGCAGCTTGGCTAGCGGGGGCCTGATGGATGAGCAGTTCTTC. The rearrangement joins TRBV5-1 to TRBJ2-1; 10 bases fit TRBD2. CDR3 length: 16 residues. Germline CDR1 is SGHRS and CDR2 is YFSETQ. Trimming at V came to 0 bases and at J to 8 bases, leaving 8 bases not matched to a gene.

This clonotype was counted ten times or more. The V gene is TRBV7-3, the J gene TRBJ2-5; 11 positions match TRBD2. The CDR3 loop spans 15 amino acids. The germline V gene encodes CDR1 SGHTA and CDR2 FQGTGA. The trim removed 5 bases at V and 7 bases at J, leaving 9 bases unmatched. The CDR3 bases are TGTGCCAGCAGCGCTAGCGGGGGGTCCGTTCGGACCCAGTACTTC. Protein sequence: CASSASGGSVRTQYF.